This T cell receptor beta chain was sequenced for a study of cytomegalovirus exposure and HLA in healthy donors (TCRdb year 2017). Context from the whole study: According to a later analysis, one platform produced both the approximately 110 validation repertoires and the approximately 670 repertoires of the first cohort. Along with the approximately 670-subject first cohort, a separate validation cohort of more than 90 different subjects was used. The study aimed to test whether cataloging public T cell receptors could reveal signatures of past pathogen exposure. To predict cytomegalovirus infection status, the study combined high-throughput TCR immunosequencing, statistical association of individual TCRs with disease status, and machine learning. What the work shows at the level of the full study, not this receptor alone: The validation cohort had no HLA typing available for a later analysis, so co-occurrence within that cohort was assessed over all 120 or so repertoires. The authors suggested that the approach could potentially be extended to other disease states and immunological phenotypes. The classifier was reported to diagnose cytomegalovirus status with high specificity and sensitivity in both the original and validation cohorts. The study listed approximately 160 TCR beta chains as associated with cytomegalovirus. Most TCR sequences were seen in very few donors, while some public TCRs were found in many individuals. In a later analysis, TCRs clustered in the first cohort were found to also tend to co-occur in the 130 or so validation repertoires, with approximately 95% of cluster scores above 0. In vitro tests confirmed that a few of the cytomegalovirus-associated TCR beta chains recognize cytomegalovirus antigens.

A note on this clone: The specificity of this receptor is unknown. No base qualities exist here, and no much larger clone lies one base off it.

The donors were included in the validation cohort of over a hundred subjects, a group kept apart from the approximately 690-subject first cohort. Library generation was performed with the immunoSEQ multiplex PCR assay. Processing in the source paper ran as follows. A statistical classification framework was built to diagnose cytomegalovirus status from the catalog of TCR beta chain sequences. In its TCRdb copy, this immuneACCESS table keeps in-frame sequences only and misses some clones. Where compared with another copy, unresolved V genes explain less than half of these, and the others have no known cause. The V and J calls and clone size were taken over from that table, and D and trimming were inferred from the DNA. For this sample there are 220,000 or so clones; around nine tenths appear just once. 1.5% to 2.5% of the sample is held by the ten biggest clonotypes. From cysteine to phenylalanine, the CDR3 is 14 amino acids long. Here the CDR3 DNA is all that survives: 42 bases in frame from base 1. V loses 1 base of germline sequence and J loses 4 bases, and the interval between the two ends is 11 bases. The germline V gene gives CDR1 as SGHDT and CDR2 as YYEEEE.

This sequence was found in a woman aged 18-29 years in good health and CMV-seropositive. The sample was PBMCs. This chain is built from TRBV5-6 and TRBJ1-2; the D gene is perhaps TRBD1, from 6 matching bases. In nucleotide form, the sequence is TGTGCCAGCAGCTTGAAGGGGGACGGCTATGGCTACACCTTC. This encodes CASSLKGDGYGYTF. Reference TRBV5-6 and TRBJ1-2 genes cover what lies past the CDR3, so the full variable domain is DAGVTQSPTHLIKTRGQQVTLRCSPKSGHDTVSWYQQALGQGPQFIFQYYEEEERQRGNFPDRFSGHQFPNYSSELNVNALLLGDSALYLCASSLKGDGYGYTFGSGTRLTVV.